This record looks at one T cell receptor (beta chain) sequence and its context. As yet, its antigen is unknown. The data belong to a study of immune evolution from preneoplasia to lung adenocarcinoma. The method was immunoSEQ multiplex PCR; TCRdb's version includes in-frame clones alone and lacks a portion of them. The repertoire holds thousands of clones, with roughly 80% as singletons. J was trimmed by 4 bases and V by 0 bases; bases with no gene match: 5. Germline CDR1 and CDR2: SGHTA and FQGNSA. This CDR3 comprises 15 residues. Resections took place in Japan or China from about 2014 to 2018. Nucleic acids came from premalignant or tumor cells enriched by macro-dissection. Study-wide results and caveats: Normal lung had the highest top T cell clone frequencies.

The gene calls are TRBV7-2 and TRBJ2-7, with TRBD2 matching over 8 bases. The clonotype was recovered from a person aged 55 to 69 with lung adenocarcinoma. Sequencing was performed on FFPE invasive lung adenocarcinoma tissue. DNA for the CDR3: TGTGCCAGCAGCTTAGCTTCTAGCGGGTGGTACGAGCAGTACTTC. Residues: CASSLASSGWYEQYF. The entire variable domain, with the rest obtained from reference TRBV7-2 and TRBJ2-7, is as follows: GAGVSQSPSNKVTEKGKDVELRCDPISGHTALYWYRQSLGQGLEFLIYFQGNSAPDKSGLPSDRFSAERTGGSVSTLTIQRTQQEDSAVYLCASSLASSGWYEQYFGPGTRLTVT.